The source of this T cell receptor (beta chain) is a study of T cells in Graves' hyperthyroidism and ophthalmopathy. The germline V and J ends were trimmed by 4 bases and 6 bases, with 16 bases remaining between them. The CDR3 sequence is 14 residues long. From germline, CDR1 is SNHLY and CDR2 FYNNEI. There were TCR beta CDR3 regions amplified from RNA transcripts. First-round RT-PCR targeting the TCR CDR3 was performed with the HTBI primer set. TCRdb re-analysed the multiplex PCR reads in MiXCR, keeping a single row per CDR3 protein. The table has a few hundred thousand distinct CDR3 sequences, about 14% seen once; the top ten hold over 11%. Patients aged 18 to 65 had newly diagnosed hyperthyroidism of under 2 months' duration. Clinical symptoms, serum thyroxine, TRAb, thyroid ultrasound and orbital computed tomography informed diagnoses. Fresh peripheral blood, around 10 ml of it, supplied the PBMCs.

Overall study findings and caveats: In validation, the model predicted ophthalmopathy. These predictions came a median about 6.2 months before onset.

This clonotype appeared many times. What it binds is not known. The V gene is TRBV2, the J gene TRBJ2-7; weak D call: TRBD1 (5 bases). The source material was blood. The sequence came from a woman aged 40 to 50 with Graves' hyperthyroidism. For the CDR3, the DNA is TGTGCCAGCAGTGTTGCCAGGGAATTCGGCGAGCAGTACTTC. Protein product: CASSVAREFGEQYF.